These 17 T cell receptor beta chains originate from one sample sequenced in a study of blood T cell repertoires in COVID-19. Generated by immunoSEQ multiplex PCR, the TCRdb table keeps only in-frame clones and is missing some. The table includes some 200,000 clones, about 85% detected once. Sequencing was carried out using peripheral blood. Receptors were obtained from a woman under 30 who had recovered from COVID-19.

CDR3 in amino acids: CAWSSWTGTYEQYF. Written as DNA, the CDR3 is TGTGCCTGGAGTTCCTGGACTGGTACCTACGAGCAGTACTTC. V is TRBV30 and J is TRBJ2-7; D possibly corresponds to TRBD2 (5 bases). V was pared by 2 bases and J by 2 bases, with 13 bases between. The CDR3 totals 14 residues. CDR1 is GTSNPN, CDR2 SVGIG, per germline (reference sequence).

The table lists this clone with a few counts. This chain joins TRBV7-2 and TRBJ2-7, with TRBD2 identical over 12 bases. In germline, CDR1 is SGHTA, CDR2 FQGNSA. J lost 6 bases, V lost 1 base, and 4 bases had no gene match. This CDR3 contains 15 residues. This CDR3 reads CASSLGTSGNSEQYF. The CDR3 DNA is TGTGCCAGCAGCTTAGGGACTAGCGGGAACTCCGAGCAGTACTTC.

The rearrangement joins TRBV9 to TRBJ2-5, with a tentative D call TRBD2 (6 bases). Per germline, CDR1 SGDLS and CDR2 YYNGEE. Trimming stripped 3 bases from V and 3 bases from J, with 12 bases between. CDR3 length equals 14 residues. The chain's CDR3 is CASSALAFEETQYF. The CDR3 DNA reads TGTGCCAGCAGCGCACTAGCTTTTGAAGAGACCCAGTACTTC.

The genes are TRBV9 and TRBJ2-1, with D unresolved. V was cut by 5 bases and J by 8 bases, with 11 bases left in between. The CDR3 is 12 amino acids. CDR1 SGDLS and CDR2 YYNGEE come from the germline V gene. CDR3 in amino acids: CASRGSGDEQFF. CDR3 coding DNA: TGTGCCAGCAGAGGCTCAGGCGATGAGCAGTTCTTC. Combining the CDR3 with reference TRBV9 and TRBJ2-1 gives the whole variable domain DSGVTQTPKHLITATGQRVTLRCSPRSGDLSVYWYQQSLDQGLQFLIQYYNGEERAKGNILERFSAQQFPDLHSELNLSSLELGDSALYFCASRGSGDEQFFGPGTRLTVL.

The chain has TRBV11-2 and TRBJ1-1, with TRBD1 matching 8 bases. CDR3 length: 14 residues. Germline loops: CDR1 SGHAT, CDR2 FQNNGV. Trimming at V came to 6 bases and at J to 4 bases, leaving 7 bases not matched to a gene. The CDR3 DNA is TGTGCCAGCAGACTCGGACAGGGAGGCACTGAAGCTTTCTTT. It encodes CASRLGQGGTEAFF.

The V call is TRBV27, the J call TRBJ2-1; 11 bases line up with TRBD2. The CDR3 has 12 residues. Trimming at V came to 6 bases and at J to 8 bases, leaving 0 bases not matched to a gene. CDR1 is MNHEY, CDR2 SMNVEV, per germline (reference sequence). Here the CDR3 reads CASRLAGDEQFF. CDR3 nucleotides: TGTGCCAGCAGACTAGCGGGAGATGAGCAGTTCTTC.

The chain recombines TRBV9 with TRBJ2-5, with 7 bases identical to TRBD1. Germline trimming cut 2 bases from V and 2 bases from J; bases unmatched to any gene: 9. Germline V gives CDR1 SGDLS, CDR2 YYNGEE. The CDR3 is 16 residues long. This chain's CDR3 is CASSVGLRQGQETQYF. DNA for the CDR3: TGTGCCAGCAGCGTCGGACTCCGACAGGGACAAGAGACCCAGTACTTC.

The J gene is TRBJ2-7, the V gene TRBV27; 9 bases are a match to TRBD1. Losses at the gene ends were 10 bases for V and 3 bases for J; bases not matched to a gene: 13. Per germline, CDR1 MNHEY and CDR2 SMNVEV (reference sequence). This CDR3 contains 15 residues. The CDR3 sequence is CATRRTGATYYEQYF. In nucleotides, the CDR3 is TGTGCCACTCGTAGGACAGGGGCAACATACTACGAGCAGTACTTC.

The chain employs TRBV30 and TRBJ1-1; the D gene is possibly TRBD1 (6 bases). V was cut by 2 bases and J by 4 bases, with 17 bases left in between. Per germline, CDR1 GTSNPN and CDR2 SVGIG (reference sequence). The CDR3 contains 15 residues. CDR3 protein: CAWSRGAYEGTEAFF. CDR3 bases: TGTGCCTGGAGTCGGGGGGCGTATGAAGGCACTGAAGCTTTCTTT.

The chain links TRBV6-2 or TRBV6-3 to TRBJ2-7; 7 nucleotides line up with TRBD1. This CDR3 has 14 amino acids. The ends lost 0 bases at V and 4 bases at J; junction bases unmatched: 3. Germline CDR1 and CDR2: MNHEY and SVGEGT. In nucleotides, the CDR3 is TGTGCCAGCAGTTACTCACAGGGGTGGTACGAGCAGTACTTC. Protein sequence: CASSYSQGWYEQYF.

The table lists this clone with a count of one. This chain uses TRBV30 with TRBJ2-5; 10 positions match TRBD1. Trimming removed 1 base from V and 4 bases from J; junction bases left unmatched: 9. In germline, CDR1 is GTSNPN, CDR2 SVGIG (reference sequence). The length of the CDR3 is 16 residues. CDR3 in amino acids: CAWSAPTGGLRETQYF. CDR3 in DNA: TGTGCCTGGAGTGCCCCGACAGGGGGCCTTCGAGAGACCCAGTACTTC. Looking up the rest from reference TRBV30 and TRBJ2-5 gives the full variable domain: SQTIHQWPATLVQPVGSPLSLECTVEGTSNPNLYWYRQAAGRGLQLLFYSVGIGQISSEVPQNLSASRPQDRQFILSSKKLLLSDSGFYLCAWSAPTGGLRETQYFGPGTRLLVL.

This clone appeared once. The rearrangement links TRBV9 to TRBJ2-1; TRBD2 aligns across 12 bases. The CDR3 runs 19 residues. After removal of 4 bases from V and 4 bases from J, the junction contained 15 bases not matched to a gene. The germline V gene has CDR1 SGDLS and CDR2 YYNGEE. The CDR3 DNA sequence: TGTGCCAGCAGCTACCCAACGGCGACTAGCGGGAGCCAATACAATGAGCAGTTCTTC. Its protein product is CASSYPTATSGSQYNEQFF.

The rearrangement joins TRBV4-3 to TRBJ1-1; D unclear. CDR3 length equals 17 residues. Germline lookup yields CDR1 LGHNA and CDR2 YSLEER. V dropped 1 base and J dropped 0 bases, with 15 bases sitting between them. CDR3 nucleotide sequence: TGCGCCAGCAGCCAAGGACATCAGATTAATATGAACACTGAAGCTTTCTTT. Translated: CASSQGHQINMNTEAFF.

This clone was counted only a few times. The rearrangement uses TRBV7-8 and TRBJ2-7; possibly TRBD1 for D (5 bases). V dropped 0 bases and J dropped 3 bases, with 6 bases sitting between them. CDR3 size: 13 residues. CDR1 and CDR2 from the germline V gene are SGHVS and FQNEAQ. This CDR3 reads CASSLAGRYEQYF. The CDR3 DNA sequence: TGTGCCAGCAGCTTAGCGGGGCGCTACGAGCAGTACTTC.

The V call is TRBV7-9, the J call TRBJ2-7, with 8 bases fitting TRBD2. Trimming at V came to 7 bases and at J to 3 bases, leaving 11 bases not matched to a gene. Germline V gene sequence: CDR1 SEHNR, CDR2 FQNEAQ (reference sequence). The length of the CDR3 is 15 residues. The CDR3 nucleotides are TGTGCCAGCAACCTCGCCGGAACTAGCGGCTACGAGCAGTACTTC. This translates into CASNLAGTSGYEQYF.

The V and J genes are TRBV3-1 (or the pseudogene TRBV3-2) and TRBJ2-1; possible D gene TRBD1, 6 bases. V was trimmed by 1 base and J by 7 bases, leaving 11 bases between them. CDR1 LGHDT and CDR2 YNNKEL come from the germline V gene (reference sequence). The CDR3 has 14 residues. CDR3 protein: CASSQGQGRNEQFF. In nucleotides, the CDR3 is TGTGCCAGCAGCCAAGGCCAGGGGCGGAATGAGCAGTTCTTC.

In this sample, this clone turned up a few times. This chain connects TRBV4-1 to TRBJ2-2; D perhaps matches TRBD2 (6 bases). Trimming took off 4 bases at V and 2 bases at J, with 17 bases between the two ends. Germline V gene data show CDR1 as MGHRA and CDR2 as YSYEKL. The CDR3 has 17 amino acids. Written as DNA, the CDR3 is TGCGCCAGCAGCCCCCTACTTGTAGCGGAAAACACCGGGGAGCTGTTTTTT. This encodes CASSPLLVAENTGELFF.